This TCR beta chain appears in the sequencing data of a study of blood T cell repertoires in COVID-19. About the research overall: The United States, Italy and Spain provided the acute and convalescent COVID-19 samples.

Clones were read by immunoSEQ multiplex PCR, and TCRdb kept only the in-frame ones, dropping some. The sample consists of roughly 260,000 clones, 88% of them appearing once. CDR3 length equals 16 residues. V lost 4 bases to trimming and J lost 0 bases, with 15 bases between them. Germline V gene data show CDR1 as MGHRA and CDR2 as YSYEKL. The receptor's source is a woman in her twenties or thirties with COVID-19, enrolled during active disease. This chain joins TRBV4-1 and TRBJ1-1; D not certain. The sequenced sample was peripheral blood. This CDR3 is CASSPSSGVMNTEAFF. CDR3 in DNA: TGCGCCAGCAGCCCATCGTCCGGGGTCATGAACACTGAAGCTTTCTTT.